This T cell receptor (beta chain) was identified during a study of CD8 T cells in Susac syndrome. Random hexamers were used to reverse transcribe roughly 0.45 to 1 ug of RNA. One entry per CDR3 protein results from TCRdb running MiXCR on the immunoSEQ multiplex PCR reads. Of roughly 140,000 distinct CDR3 sequences detected, roughly 95% appear once; the ten largest clones hold 0.16%. Germline CDR1 and CDR2: MNHEY and SMNVEV (reference sequence). V was clipped by 3 bases and J by 2 bases, with 8 bases between them. The CDR3 loop spans 13 amino acids. Sequences were obtained from CD4+ T cells from PBMCs. This rearrangement joins TRBV27 to TRBJ2-7; D is undetermined. The receptor's source is a human donor with Susac syndrome. The CDR3 nucleotides read TGTGCCAGCAGTTTCACGGCAGCCTACGAGCAGTACTTC. This encodes CASSFTAAYEQYF.